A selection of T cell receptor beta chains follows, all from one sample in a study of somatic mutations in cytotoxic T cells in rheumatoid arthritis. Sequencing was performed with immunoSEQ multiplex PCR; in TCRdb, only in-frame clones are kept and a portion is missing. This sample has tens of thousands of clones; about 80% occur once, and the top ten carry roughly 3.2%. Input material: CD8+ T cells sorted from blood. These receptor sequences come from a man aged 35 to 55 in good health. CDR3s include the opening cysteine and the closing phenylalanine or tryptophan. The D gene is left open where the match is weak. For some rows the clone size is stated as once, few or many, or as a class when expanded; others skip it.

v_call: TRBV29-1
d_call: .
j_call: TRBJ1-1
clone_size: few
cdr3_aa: CSVIPGHLNTEAFF
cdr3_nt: TGCAGCGTTATACCGGGACACTTGAACACTGAAGCTTTCTTT

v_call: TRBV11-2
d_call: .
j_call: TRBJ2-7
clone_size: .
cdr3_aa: CASSLVAVSPEQYF
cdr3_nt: TGTGCCAGCAGCTTAGTGGCGGTCTCCCCCGAGCAGTACTTC

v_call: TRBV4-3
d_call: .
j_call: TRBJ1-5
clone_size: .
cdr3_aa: CASSQNLGGNQPQHF
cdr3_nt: TGCGCCAGCAGCCAAAATCTAGGGGGCAATCAGCCCCAGCATTTT

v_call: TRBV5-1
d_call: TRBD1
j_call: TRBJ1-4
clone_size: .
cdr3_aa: CASRGRGLTNEKLFF
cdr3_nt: TGCGCCAGCAGGGGCAGGGGGCTAACTAATGAAAAACTGTTTTTT

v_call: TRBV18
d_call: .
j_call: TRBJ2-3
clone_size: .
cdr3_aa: CASSPPGGETTSTDTQYF
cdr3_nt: TGTGCCAGCTCACCACCTGGCGGGGAGACTACTAGCACAGATACGCAGTATTTT

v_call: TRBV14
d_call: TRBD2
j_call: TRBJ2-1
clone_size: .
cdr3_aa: CASSQGGGGWNEQFF
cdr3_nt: TGTGCCAGCAGCCAAGGCGGGGGAGGGTGGAATGAGCAGTTCTTC

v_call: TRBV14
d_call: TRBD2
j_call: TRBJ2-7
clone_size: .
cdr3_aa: CASSQEEAGVYEQYF
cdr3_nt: TGTGCCAGCAGCCAAGAAGAGGCGGGAGTATACGAGCAGTACTTC

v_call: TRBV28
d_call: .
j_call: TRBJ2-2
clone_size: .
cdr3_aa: CASSFPDTGELFF
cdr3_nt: TGTGCCAGCAGTTTCCCGGACACCGGGGAGCTGTTTTTT

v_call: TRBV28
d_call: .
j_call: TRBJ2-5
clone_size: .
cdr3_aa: CASSLGFETQYF
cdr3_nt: TGTGCCAGCAGTTTGGGGTTCGAGACCCAGTACTTC

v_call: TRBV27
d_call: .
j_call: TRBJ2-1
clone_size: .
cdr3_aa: CASSPSQATGNEQFF
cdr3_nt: TGTGCCAGCAGTCCAAGTCAGGCGACGGGGAATGAGCAGTTCTTC

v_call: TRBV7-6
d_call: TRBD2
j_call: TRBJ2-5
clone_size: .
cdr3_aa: CASRAAGVGETQYF
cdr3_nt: TGTGCCAGTAGGGCAGCGGGAGTCGGAGAGACCCAGTACTTC

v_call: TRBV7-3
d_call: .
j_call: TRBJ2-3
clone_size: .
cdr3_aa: CASSPGRDTQYF
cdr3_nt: TGTGCCAGCAGCCCGGGTAGGGATACGCAGTATTTT

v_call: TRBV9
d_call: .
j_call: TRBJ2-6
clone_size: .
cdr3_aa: CASTKTRGALSGANVLTF
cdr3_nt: TGTGCCAGCACCAAAACCAGGGGGGCCCTCTCTGGGGCCAACGTCCTGACTTTC

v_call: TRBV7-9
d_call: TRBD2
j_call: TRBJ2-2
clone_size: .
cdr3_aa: CASSQGLAGDYTGELFF
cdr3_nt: TGTGCCAGCAGCCAGGGACTAGCGGGAGATTACACCGGGGAGCTGTTTTTT

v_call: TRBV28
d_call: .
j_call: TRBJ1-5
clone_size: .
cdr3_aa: CASSLGGHGNQPQHF
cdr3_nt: TGTGCCAGCAGTTTAGGGGGGCACGGCAATCAGCCCCAGCATTTT

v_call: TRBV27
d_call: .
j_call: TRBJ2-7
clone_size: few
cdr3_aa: CASSLSYEQYF
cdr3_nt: TGTGCCAGCAGTCTGTCCTACGAGCAGTACTTC

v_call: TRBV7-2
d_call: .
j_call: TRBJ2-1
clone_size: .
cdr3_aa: CASSLALAGEQFF
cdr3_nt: TGTGCCAGCAGCTTAGCTTTAGCCGGGGAGCAGTTCTTC

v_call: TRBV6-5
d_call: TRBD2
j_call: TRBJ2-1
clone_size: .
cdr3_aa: CASHLGLAGRVEQFF
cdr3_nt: TGTGCCAGCCACTTAGGACTAGCGGGAAGGGTTGAGCAGTTCTTC

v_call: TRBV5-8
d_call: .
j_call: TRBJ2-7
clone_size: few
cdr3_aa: CASSFGGTRNEQYF
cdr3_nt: TGTGCCAGCAGCTTCGGCGGGACGAGAAACGAGCAGTACTTC

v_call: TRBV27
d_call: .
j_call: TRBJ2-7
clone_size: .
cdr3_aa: CASSSHPGTAKEEQYF
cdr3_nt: TGTGCCAGCAGTTCCCATCCCGGGACGGCGAAGGAAGAGCAGTACTTC

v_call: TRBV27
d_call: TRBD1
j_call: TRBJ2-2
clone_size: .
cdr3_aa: CASSRRTGPGELFF
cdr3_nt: TGTGCCAGCAGTCGAAGGACAGGGCCCGGGGAGCTGTTTTTT

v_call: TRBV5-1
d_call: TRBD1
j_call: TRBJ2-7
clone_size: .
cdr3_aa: CASSSRTGGYEQYF
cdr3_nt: TGCGCCAGCAGCTCGCGGACAGGAGGTTACGAGCAGTACTTC

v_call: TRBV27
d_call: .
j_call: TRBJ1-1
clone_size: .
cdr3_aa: CASSLYGVTEAFF
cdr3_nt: TGTGCCAGCAGTTTATATGGGGTAACTGAAGCTTTCTTT

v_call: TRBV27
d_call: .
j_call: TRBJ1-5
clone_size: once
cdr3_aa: CASSPGQNQPQHF
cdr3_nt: TGTGCCAGCAGTCCGGGACAAAATCAGCCCCAGCATTTT

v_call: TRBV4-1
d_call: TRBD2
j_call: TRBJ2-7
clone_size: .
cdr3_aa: CASSQDRTSGPVSGYEQYF
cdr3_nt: TGCGCCAGCAGCCAAGATAGGACTAGCGGCCCTGTAAGCGGGTACGAGCAGTACTTC

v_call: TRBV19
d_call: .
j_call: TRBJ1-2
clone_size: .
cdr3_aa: CASSQANYGYTF
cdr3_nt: TGTGCCAGTAGTCAAGCTAACTATGGCTACACCTTC

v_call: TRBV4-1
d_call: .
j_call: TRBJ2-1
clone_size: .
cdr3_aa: CASSPQGGSSYNEQFF
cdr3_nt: TGCGCCAGCAGCCCCCAAGGGGGGAGCTCCTACAATGAGCAGTTCTTC

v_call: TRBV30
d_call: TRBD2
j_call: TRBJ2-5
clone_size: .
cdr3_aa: CAWTLLAGAGETQYF
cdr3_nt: TGTGCCTGGACCCTTCTAGCGGGAGCGGGTGAGACCCAGTACTTC

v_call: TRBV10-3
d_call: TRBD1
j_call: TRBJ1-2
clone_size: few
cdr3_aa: CAISSGGGYGYTF
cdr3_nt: TGTGCCATCAGTTCAGGGGGAGGCTATGGCTACACCTTC

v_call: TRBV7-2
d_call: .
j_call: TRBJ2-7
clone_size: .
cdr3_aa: CASSPSGGEQYF
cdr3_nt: TGTGCCAGCAGCCCTTCGGGTGGCGAGCAGTACTTC

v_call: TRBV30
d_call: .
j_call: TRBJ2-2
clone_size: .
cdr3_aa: CAWSVQGSTGELFF
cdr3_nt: TGTGCCTGGAGTGTACAGGGCTCCACCGGGGAGCTGTTTTTT

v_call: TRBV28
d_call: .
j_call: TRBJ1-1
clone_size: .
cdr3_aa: CASSLDPLNTEAFF
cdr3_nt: TGTGCCAGCAGTTTAGACCCCTTGAACACTGAAGCTTTCTTT

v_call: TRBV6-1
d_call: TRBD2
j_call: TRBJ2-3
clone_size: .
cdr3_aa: CASSEVGGGSTDTQYF
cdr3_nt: TGTGCCAGCAGTGAAGTGGGGGGGGGTAGCACAGATACGCAGTATTTT

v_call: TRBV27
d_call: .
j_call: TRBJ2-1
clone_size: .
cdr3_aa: CASSPYTGSGDEQFF
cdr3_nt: TGTGCCAGCAGTCCTTACACGGGGTCAGGCGATGAGCAGTTCTTC

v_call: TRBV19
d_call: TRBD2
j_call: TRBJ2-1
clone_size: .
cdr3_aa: CASSDSGSSYNEQFF
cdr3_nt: TGTGCCAGTAGTGACAGCGGGAGCTCCTACAATGAGCAGTTCTTC

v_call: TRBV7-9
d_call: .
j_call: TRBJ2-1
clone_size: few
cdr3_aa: CASSGAVSVGGSYNEQFF
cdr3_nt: TGTGCCAGCAGCGGGGCAGTGTCGGTGGGAGGCTCCTACAATGAGCAGTTCTTC

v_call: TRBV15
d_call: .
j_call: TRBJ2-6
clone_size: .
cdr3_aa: CATSRSSNSGANVLTF
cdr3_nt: TGTGCCACCAGCAGAAGCAGCAACTCTGGGGCCAACGTCCTGACTTTC

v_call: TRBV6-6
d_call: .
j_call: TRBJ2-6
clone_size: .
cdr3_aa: CASSGSGDSGANVLTF
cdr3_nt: TGTGCCAGCAGTGGCTCAGGGGATAGTGGGGCCAACGTCCTGACTTTC

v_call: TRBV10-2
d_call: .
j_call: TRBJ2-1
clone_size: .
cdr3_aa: CASSESLQAFYNEQFF
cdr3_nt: TGCGCCAGCAGTGAGTCGCTCCAAGCATTCTACAATGAGCAGTTCTTC

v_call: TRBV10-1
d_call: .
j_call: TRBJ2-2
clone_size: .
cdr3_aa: CASSPTGNTGELFF
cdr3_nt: TGCGCCAGCAGTCCCACAGGGAACACCGGGGAGCTGTTTTTT